These T cell receptor beta chains were read from a single sample in a study of cytomegalovirus exposure and HLA in healthy donors. Sequenced by immunoSEQ multiplex PCR; TCRdb stores in-frame clones only, minus some. Recorded for this sample: around 120,000 clones. The material sequenced was PBMCs. These receptors originate from a man aged 45-60 years in good health and CMV-seronegative. Both conserved end residues are part of each CDR3. The D gene is left open where the match is weak.

j_gene: TRBJ2-7; d_gene: .; v_gene: TRBV4-2; CDR3aa: CASSQLYRGILGHTENEQYF; CDR3nt: TGTGCCAGCAGCCAACTTTATCGGGGGATTCTCGGACACACGGAGAACGAGCAGTACTTC
j_gene: TRBJ1-2; d_gene: .; v_gene: TRBV2; CDR3aa: CASEPERNYGYTF; CDR3nt: TGTGCCAGCGAACCCGAGCGGAACTATGGCTACACCTTC
j_gene: TRBJ2-7; d_gene: .; v_gene: TRBV25-1; CDR3aa: CASSKKGPGPNEQYF; CDR3nt: TGTGCCAGCTCCAAAAAGGGGCCAGGGCCGAACGAGCAGTACTTC
j_gene: TRBJ2-7; d_gene: .; v_gene: TRBV5-1; CDR3aa: CASSHAGVIYEQYF; CDR3nt: TGCGCCAGCAGCCACGCCGGGGTTATCTACGAGCAGTACTTC
j_gene: TRBJ1-1; d_gene: .; v_gene: TRBV7-3; CDR3aa: CASSLSQDTEAFF; CDR3nt: TGTGCCAGCAGCTTAAGTCAGGACACTGAAGCTTTCTTT
j_gene: TRBJ2-3; d_gene: TRBD1; v_gene: TRBV4-3; CDR3aa: CASSPDRASDTQYF; CDR3nt: TGCGCCAGCAGCCCTGACAGGGCCTCAGATACGCAGTATTTT
j_gene: TRBJ2-3; d_gene: TRBD1; v_gene: TRBV6-1; CDR3aa: CASSRDRGLDTQYF; CDR3nt: TGTGCCAGCAGCCGGGACAGGGGATTAGATACGCAGTATTTT
j_gene: TRBJ2-7; d_gene: TRBD1; v_gene: TRBV4-1; CDR3aa: CASSQVRDRVDEQYF; CDR3nt: TGCGCCAGCAGCCAAGTGCGAGACAGGGTCGACGAGCAGTACTTC
j_gene: TRBJ2-7; d_gene: .; v_gene: TRBV6-6; CDR3aa: CASSTKTGAHYEQYF; CDR3nt: TGTGCCAGCAGTACAAAGACAGGAGCCCACTACGAGCAGTACTTC
j_gene: TRBJ2-1; d_gene: TRBD2; v_gene: TRBV5-1; CDR3aa: CASSWTSPYNEQFF; CDR3nt: TGCGCCAGCAGCTGGACTAGTCCCTACAATGAGCAGTTCTTC
j_gene: TRBJ2-2; d_gene: .; v_gene: TRBV5-1; CDR3aa: CASSRQVIGELFF; CDR3nt: TGCGCCAGCAGTCGACAGGTTATCGGGGAGCTGTTTTTT
j_gene: TRBJ2-6; d_gene: .; v_gene: TRBV7-9; CDR3aa: CASSFEAAGANVLTF; CDR3nt: TGTGCCAGCAGCTTTGAAGCCGCTGGGGCCAACGTCCTGACTTTC
j_gene: TRBJ2-5; d_gene: TRBD2; v_gene: TRBV11-2; CDR3aa: CASSLGETSGETQYF; CDR3nt: TGTGCCAGCAGCTTAGGTGAAACTAGCGGAGAGACCCAGTACTTC
j_gene: TRBJ1-5; d_gene: .; v_gene: TRBV18; CDR3aa: CASSAQGRDQPQHF; CDR3nt: TGTGCCAGCTCAGCTCAGGGGAGGGATCAGCCCCAGCATTTT
j_gene: TRBJ1-6; d_gene: .; v_gene: TRBV7-9; CDR3aa: CASSYLGGGNNSPLHF; CDR3nt: TGTGCCAGCAGCTATTTGGGAGGGGGGAATAATTCACCCCTCCACTTT
j_gene: TRBJ2-3; d_gene: TRBD2; v_gene: TRBV9; CDR3aa: CASSIGNLLASSTDTQYF; CDR3nt: TGTGCCAGCAGCATAGGGAACCTACTAGCGTCTAGCACAGATACGCAGTATTTT
j_gene: TRBJ1-5; d_gene: .; v_gene: TRBV5-5; CDR3aa: CASSFDSVGRPQHF; CDR3nt: TGTGCCAGCAGCTTTGACAGTGTCGGGAGACCCCAGCATTTT
j_gene: TRBJ1-2; d_gene: .; v_gene: TRBV28; CDR3aa: CASSPGYYGYTF; CDR3nt: TGTGCCAGCAGCCCAGGGTACTATGGCTACACCTTC
j_gene: TRBJ1-6; d_gene: .; v_gene: TRBV10-2; CDR3aa: CASSAQISPLHF; CDR3nt: TGCGCCAGCAGTGCCCAGATTTCACCCCTCCACTTT
j_gene: TRBJ2-3; d_gene: TRBD1; v_gene: TRBV7-9; CDR3aa: CASSLDMDRTDTQYF; CDR3nt: TGTGCCAGCAGCTTAGATATGGACAGGACAGATACGCAGTATTTT
j_gene: TRBJ2-7; d_gene: .; v_gene: TRBV7-9; CDR3aa: CASSLFQGLEQYF; CDR3nt: TGTGCCAGCAGCTTATTTCAGGGTCTCGAGCAGTACTTC
j_gene: TRBJ1-5; d_gene: .; v_gene: TRBV4-3; CDR3aa: CASSPVFLGNQPQHF; CDR3nt: TGCGCCAGCAGCCCAGTTTTTCTTGGCAATCAGCCCCAGCATTTT